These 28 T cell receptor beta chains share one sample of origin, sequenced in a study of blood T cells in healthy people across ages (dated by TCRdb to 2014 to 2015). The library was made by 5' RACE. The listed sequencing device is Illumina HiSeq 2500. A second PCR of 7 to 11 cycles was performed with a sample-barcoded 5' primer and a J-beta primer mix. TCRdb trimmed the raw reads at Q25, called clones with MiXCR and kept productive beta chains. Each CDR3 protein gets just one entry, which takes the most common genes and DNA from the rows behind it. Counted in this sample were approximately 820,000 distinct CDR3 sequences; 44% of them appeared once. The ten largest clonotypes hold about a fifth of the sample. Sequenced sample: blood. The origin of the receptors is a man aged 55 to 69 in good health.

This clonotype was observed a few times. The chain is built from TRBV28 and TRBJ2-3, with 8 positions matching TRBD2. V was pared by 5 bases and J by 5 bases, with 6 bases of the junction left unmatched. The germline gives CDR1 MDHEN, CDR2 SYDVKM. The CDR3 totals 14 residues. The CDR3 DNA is TGTGCCAGCAGTCCGGGGGGGCCCCAAGATACGCAGTATTTT. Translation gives CASSPGGPQDTQYF.

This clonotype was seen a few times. CDR3 DNA sequence: TGCAGCGCTCAGGGGGCGGATGAAAAACTGTTTTTT. Residues: CSAQGADEKLFF. The chain employs TRBV29-1 and TRBJ1-4; TRBD1 matches at 8 bases. CDR3 length: 12 residues. The V gene's germline CDR1 is SQVTM and CDR2 ANQGSEA. V shed 7 bases and J 6 bases; nucleotides not matched to a gene: 4.

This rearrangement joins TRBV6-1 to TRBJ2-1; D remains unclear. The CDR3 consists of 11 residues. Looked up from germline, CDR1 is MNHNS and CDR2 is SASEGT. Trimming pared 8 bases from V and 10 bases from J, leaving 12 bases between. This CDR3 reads CASGTRPEQFF. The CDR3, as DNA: TGTGCCAGCGGAACCCGGCCGGAGCAGTTCTTC.

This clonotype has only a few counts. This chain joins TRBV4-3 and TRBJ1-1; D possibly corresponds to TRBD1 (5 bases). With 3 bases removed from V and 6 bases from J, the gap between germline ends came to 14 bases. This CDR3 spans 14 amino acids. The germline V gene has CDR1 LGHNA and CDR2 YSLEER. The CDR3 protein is CASSHSRDPPEAFF. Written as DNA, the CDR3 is TGCGCCAGCAGCCATTCCCGGGACCCACCTGAAGCTTTCTTT.

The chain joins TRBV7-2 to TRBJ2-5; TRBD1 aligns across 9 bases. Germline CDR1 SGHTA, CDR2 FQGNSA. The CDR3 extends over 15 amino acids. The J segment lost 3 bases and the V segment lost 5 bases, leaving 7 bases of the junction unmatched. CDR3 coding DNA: TGTGCCAGCAGCCGCGGGACAGGGCTTGAAGAGACCCAGTACTTC. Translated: CASSRGTGLEETQYF.

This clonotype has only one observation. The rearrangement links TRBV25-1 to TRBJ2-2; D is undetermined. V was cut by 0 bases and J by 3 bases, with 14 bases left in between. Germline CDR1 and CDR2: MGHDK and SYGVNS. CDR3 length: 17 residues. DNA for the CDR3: TGTGCCAGCAGTGAATACGGGTCCGCCCGGGACACCGGGGAGCTGTTTTTT. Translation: CASSEYGSARDTGELFF.

The CDR3 coding sequence is TGTGCCAGCTGCCCCTCGCAGAACTATGGCTACACCTTC. Protein sequence: CASCPSQNYGYTF. The V call is TRBV12-3 or TRBV12-4, the J call TRBJ1-2; D gene ambiguous. V was cut by 8 bases and J by 2 bases, with 12 bases left in between. This CDR3 spans 13 amino acids.

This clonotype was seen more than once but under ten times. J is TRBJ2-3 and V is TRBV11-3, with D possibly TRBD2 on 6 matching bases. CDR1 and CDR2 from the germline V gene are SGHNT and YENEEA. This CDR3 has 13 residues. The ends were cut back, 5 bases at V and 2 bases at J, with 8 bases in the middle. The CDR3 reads CASSTGVTDTQYF. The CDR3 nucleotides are TGTGCCAGCAGCACGGGAGTCACAGATACGCAGTATTTT.

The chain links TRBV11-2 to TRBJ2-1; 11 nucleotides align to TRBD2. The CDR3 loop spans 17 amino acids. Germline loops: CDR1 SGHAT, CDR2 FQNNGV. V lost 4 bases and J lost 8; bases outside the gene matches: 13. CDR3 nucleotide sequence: TGTGCCAGCAGCTCTTCTTTTCTTAGCGGGGGGGAATATGAGCAGTTCTTC. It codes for CASSSSFLSGGEYEQFF.

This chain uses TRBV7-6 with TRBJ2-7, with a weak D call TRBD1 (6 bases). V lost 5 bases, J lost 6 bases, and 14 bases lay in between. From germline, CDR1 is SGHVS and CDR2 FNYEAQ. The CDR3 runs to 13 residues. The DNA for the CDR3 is TGTGCCAGCAGCGTTATAATGGGGGCCGAGCAGTACTTC. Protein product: CASSVIMGAEQYF.

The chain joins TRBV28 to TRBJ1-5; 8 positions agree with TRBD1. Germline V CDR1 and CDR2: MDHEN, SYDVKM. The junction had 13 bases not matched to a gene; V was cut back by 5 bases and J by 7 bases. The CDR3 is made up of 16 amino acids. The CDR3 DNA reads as TGTGCCAGCAGTCCCACCCCAGACAGGGGAGGACAGCCCCAGCATTTT. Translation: CASSPTPDRGGQPQHF.

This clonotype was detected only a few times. CDR3 sequence: CASSYSIAGGGSGANVLTF. CDR3 nucleotide sequence: TGTGCCAGCAGCTATTCCATAGCGGGGGGAGGCTCTGGGGCCAACGTCCTGACTTTC. The chain links TRBV3-1 to TRBJ2-6; 10 nucleotides line up with TRBD2. V gave up 5 bases and J gave up 0 bases; unmatched junction bases: 10. Germline V gene data show CDR1 as LGHDT and CDR2 as YNNKEL (reference sequence). The CDR3 has 19 residues.

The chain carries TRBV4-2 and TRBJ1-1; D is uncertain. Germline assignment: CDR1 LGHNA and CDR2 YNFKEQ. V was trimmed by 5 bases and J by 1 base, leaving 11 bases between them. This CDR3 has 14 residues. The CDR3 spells CASSENIRNTEAFF. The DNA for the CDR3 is TGTGCCAGCAGCGAAAACATCCGGAACACTGAAGCTTTCTTT.

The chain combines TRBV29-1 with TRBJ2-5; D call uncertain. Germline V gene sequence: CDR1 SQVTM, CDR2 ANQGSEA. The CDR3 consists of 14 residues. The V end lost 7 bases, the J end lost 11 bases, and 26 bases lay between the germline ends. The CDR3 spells CSAGHQRTYNEQYF. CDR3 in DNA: TGCAGCGCCGGGCACCAGCGAACCTACAATGAGCAGTACTTC.

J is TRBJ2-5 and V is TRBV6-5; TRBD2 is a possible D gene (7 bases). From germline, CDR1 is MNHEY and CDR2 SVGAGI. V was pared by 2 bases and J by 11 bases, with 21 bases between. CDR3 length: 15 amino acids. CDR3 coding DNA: TGTGCCAGCAGTTACAGGAGGGGGGGCCTGGATGAGCAGTACTTC. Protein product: CASSYRRGGLDEQYF.

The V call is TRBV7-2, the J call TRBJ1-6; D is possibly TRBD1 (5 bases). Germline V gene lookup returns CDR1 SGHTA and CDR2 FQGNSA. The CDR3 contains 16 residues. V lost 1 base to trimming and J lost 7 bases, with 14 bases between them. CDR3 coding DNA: TGTGCCAGCAGCTTAGGGGCAGGGCGGAAGAATTCACCCCTCCACTTT. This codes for CASSLGAGRKNSPLHF.

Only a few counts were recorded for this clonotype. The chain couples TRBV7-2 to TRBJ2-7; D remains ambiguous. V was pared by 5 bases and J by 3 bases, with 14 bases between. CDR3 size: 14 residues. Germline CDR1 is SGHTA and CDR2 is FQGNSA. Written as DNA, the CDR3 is TGTGCCAGCAGCCCAACGCACAGAAACTACGAGCAGTACTTC. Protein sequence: CASSPTHRNYEQYF.

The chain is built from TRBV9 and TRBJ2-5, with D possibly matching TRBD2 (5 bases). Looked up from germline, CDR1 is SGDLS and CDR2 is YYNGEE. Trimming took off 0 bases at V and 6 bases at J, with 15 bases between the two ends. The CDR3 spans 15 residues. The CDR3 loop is CASSVETSSAQTQYF. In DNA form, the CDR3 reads TGTGCCAGCAGCGTAGAAACTAGTAGCGCGCAGACCCAGTACTTC.

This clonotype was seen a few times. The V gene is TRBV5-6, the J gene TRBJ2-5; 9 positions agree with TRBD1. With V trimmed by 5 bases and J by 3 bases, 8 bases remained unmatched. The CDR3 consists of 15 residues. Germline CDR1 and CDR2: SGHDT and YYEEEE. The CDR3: CASRGSGTGKETQYF. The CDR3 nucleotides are TGTGCCAGCAGAGGGTCCGGGACAGGGAAAGAGACCCAGTACTTC.

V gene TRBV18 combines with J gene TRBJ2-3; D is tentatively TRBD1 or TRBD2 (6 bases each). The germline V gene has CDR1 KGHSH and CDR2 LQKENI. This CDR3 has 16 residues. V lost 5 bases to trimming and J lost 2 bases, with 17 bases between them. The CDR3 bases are TGTGCCAGCTCAGTAAGGGGGGCTACGACCACAGATACGCAGTATTTT. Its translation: CASSVRGATTTDTQYF.

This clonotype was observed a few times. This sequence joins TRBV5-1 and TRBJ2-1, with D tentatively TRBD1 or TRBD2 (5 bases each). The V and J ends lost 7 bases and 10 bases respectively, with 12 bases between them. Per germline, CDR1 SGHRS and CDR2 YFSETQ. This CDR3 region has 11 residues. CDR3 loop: CASSEWGEQFF. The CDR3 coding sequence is TGCGCCAGCTCCGAGTGGGGGGAGCAGTTCTTC.

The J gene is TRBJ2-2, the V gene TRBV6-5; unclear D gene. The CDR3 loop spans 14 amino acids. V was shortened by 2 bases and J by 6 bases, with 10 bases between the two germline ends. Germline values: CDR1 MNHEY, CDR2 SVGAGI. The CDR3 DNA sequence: TGTGCCAGCAGTTACGATTCATATTCCGGGGAGCTGTTTTTT. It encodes CASSYDSYSGELFF.

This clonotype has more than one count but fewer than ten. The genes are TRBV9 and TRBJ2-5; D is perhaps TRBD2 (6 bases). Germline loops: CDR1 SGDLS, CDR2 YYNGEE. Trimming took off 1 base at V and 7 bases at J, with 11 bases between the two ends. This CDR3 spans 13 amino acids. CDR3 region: CASSVKTEGTQYF. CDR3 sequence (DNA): TGTGCCAGCAGCGTAAAGACGGAGGGGACCCAGTACTTC. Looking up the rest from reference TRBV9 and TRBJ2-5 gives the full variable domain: DSGVTQTPKHLITATGQRVTLRCSPRSGDLSVYWYQQSLDQGLQFLIQYYNGEERAKGNILERFSAQQFPDLHSELNLSSLELGDSALYFCASSVKTEGTQYFGPGTRLLVL.

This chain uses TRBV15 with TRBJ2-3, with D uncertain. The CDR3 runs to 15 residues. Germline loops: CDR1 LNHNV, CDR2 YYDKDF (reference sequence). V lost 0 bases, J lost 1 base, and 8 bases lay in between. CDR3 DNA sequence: TGTGCCACCAGCAGAGAAACCTCCGGCACAGATACGCAGTATTTT. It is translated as CATSRETSGTDTQYF.

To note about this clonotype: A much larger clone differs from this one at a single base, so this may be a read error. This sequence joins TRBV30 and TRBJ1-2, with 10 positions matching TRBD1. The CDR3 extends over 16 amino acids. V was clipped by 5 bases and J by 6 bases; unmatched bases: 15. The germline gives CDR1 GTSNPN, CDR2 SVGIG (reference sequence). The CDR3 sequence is CAWGRKEPGTGDGYTF. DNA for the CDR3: TGTGCCTGGGGTAGAAAAGAGCCGGGGACAGGGGATGGCTACACCTTC.

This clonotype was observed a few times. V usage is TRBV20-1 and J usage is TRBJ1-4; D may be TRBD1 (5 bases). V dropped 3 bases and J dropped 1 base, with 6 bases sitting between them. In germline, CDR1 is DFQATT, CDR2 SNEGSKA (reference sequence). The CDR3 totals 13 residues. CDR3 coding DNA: TGCAGTGCTAGGGGGGTAACTAATGAAAAACTGTTTTTT. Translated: CSARGVTNEKLFF.

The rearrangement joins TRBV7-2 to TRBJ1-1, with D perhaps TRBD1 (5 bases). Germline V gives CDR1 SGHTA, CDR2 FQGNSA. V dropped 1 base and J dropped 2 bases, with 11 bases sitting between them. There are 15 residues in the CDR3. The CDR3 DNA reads TGTGCCAGCAGCTTAGAATACAGGCCCAACACTGAAGCTTTCTTT. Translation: CASSLEYRPNTEAFF.

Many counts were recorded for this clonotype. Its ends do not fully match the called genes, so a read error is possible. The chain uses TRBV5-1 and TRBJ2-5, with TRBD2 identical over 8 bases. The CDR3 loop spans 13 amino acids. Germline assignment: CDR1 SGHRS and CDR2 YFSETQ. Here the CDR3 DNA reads TGTGCCAGCAGTAGCGGGGACCAAGAGACCCAGTACTTC. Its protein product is CASSSGDQETQYF. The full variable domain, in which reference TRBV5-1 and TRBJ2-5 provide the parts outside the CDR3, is KAGVTQTPRYLIKTRGQQVTLSCSPISGHRSVSWYQQTPGQGLQFLFEYFSETQRNKGNFPGRFSGRQFSNSRSEMNVSTLELGDSALYLCASSSGDQETQYFGPGTRLLVL.